Each of the 3 T cell receptor beta chains below was sequenced from the same sample in a study of T cell responses to AZD1222 COVID-19 vaccine. Repertoires were generated with immunoSEQ multiplex PCR, while TCRdb's copy carries only in-frame clones and drops some. There are 50,000 to 65,000 clones in the sample; roughly 90% occur only once, and approximately 15% lies in the top ten. The specimen was peripheral blood, collected 28 days after the second AZD1222 dose. The receptor set was obtained from an adult who received the AZD1222 COVID-19 vaccine.

The V call is TRBV7-6, the J call TRBJ2-5; TRBD2 agrees at 14 bases. Germline CDR1 reads SGHVS; CDR2 reads FNYEAQ. The V gene end was trimmed by 5 bases and the J gene end by 1 base; junction bases not matched to a gene: 6. The CDR3 has 17 amino acids. The CDR3 is CASSVPGLAGVQETQYF. The CDR3, as DNA: TGTGCCAGCAGCGTACCGGGACTAGCGGGAGTCCAAGAGACCCAGTACTTC.

V and J are TRBV7-2 and TRBJ2-7; the D gene is possibly TRBD1 (5 bases). The germline CDR1 and CDR2 sequences are SGHTA and FQGNSA. The CDR3 covers 12 residues. Trimming took 5 bases from V and 4 from J, leaving 9 bases between them. The CDR3 region is CASSPGAYEQYF. The CDR3, as DNA: TGTGCCAGCAGCCCTGGGGCATACGAGCAGTACTTC.

The chain couples TRBV19 to TRBJ1-5, with D possibly TRBD1 on 6 matching bases. The V and J ends lost 2 bases and 7 bases respectively, with 15 bases between them. Per germline, CDR1 LNHDA and CDR2 SQIVND (reference sequence). This CDR3 is 15 amino acids long. For the CDR3, the DNA is TGTGCCAGTAGTATATCGCCAGGGGCGCGGCAGCCCCAGCATTTT. Translated: CASSISPGARQPQHF.